The 21 T cell receptor beta chains reported below all come from one sample, sequenced in a study of Ad26.COV2.S vaccination and SARS-CoV-2 variants. This table comes from immunoSEQ multiplex PCR, and its TCRdb copy is limited to in-frame clones, with some not included. The profile covers 300,000 to 400,000 clones, with 92% appearing a single time and 3% to 5% taken by the ten largest. The sequenced sample was peripheral blood, obtained after recovery from COVID-19. The receptors derive from a human donor who had recovered from COVID-19.

The rearrangement joins TRBV28 to TRBJ2-7; no clear D. V lost 5 bases, J lost 2 bases, and 4 bases lay in between. CDR3 length: 11 residues. Germline V lookup: CDR1 MDHEN, CDR2 SYDVKM. The CDR3, as DNA: TGTGCCAGCAGTAAAACCTACGAGCAGTACTTC. It encodes CASSKTYEQYF.

The chain links TRBV7-9 to TRBJ1-1, with no clear D. The V gene's germline CDR1 is SEHNR and CDR2 FQNEAQ (reference sequence). V was shortened by 4 bases and J by 1 base, with 4 bases between the two germline ends. The CDR3 is made up of 12 amino acids. The CDR3 sequence is CASSSENTEAFF. The CDR3 coding sequence is TGTGCCAGCAGCTCTGAGAACACTGAAGCTTTCTTT.

This chain connects TRBV13 to TRBJ1-1; TRBD1 is a possible D gene (5 bases). V was cut by 1 base and J by 5 bases, with 14 bases left in between. Per the germline V gene, CDR1 is PRHDT and CDR2 is FYEKMQ (reference sequence). CDR3 size: 15 residues. Here the CDR3 DNA reads TGTGCCAGCAGCTTAGCCGGGGCCGGGGGGACTGAAGCTTTCTTT. It translates to CASSLAGAGGTEAFF.

V is TRBV6-2 or TRBV6-3 and J is TRBJ2-7; D remains unclear. The CDR3 length is 11 residues. The germline gives CDR1 MNHEY, CDR2 SVGEGT. Trimming removed 5 bases from V and 7 bases from J, with 9 bases in between. In DNA form, the CDR3 reads TGTGCCAGCAGTAACATCGGGGAGCAGTACTTC. Amino acid sequence: CASSNIGEQYF.

The CDR3 DNA reads as TGTGCCAGCAGCTTAGGGGGGACAGACAGGGAGCTGTTTTTT. This encodes CASSLGGTDRELFF. The J gene is TRBJ2-2, the V gene TRBV7-8; 7 nucleotides match TRBD1. The CDR3 covers 14 residues. Germline V gene lookup returns CDR1 SGHVS and CDR2 FQNEAQ. J gave up 9 bases and V 1 base, and 5 bases lay outside the gene matches.

The table lists this clone with a count of one. The CDR3 is CASSQDRAANEKLFF. DNA for the CDR3: TGCGCCAGCAGCCAAGACCGGGCTGCTAATGAAAAACTGTTTTTT. The gene calls are TRBV4-3 and TRBJ1-4; unclear D gene. This CDR3 has 15 amino acids. The V gene's germline CDR1 is LGHNA and CDR2 YSLEER. Trimming removed 0 bases at V and 3 bases at J, with 8 bases between.

The chain combines TRBV6-5 with TRBJ1-1; weak D call: TRBD1 (5 bases). Germline CDR1 reads MNHEY; CDR2 reads SVGAGI. The CDR3 runs to 15 residues. Trimming took off 2 bases at V and 0 bases at J, with 10 bases between the two ends. In DNA form, the CDR3 reads TGTGCCAGCAGTTACGAGGGGATTATGAACACTGAAGCTTTCTTT. As protein: CASSYEGIMNTEAFF.

This clone was observed a few times. V and J are TRBV7-9 and TRBJ2-7; D not resolved. CDR3 length equals 16 residues. Trimming stripped 5 bases from V and 1 base from J, with 18 bases between. The germline CDR1 and CDR2 sequences are SEHNR and FQNEAQ (reference sequence). CDR3 in DNA: TGTGCCAGCAGCCCTAAAATCCAGCACCAGTCCTACGAGCAGTACTTC. Its protein is CASSPKIQHQSYEQYF.

The V gene is TRBV14, the J gene TRBJ2-2; tentatively, D is TRBD1 or TRBD2 (5 bases each). The CDR3 is 16 amino acids. CDR1 SGHDN and CDR2 FVKESK come from the germline V gene. V lost 2 bases to trimming and J lost 5 bases, with 15 bases between them. The CDR3: CASSQQGRWRTGELFF. The CDR3, as DNA: TGTGCCAGCAGCCAACAGGGACGGTGGAGAACCGGGGAGCTGTTTTTT. The entire variable domain, with the rest obtained from reference TRBV14 and TRBJ2-2, is as follows: EAGVTQFPSHSVIEKGQTVTLRCDPISGHDNLYWYRRVMGKEIKFLLHFVKESKQDESGMPNNRFLAERTGGTYSTLKVQPAELEDSGVYFCASSQQGRWRTGELFFGEGSRLTVL.

V gene TRBV6-2 or TRBV6-3 combines with J gene TRBJ2-7; TRBD1 matches at 9 bases. The germline CDR1 and CDR2 sequences are MNHEY and SVGEGT. The CDR3 totals 15 residues. Unmatched junction bases numbered 7, after V lost 2 bases and J lost 5 bases. The CDR3 region has the DNA TGTGCCAGCAGTTACGGAACAGGGGGCTGGAACGAGCAGTACTTC. Protein sequence: CASSYGTGGWNEQYF.

This chain uses TRBV3-1 (or the pseudogene TRBV3-2) with TRBJ2-5, with 12 bases aligning to TRBD2. With 5 bases clipped from V and 5 bases from J, the junction kept 9 bases outside the gene matches. Germline loops: CDR1 LGHDT, CDR2 YNNKEL (reference sequence). There are 16 residues in the CDR3. The CDR3 region is CASSARLAGAGETQYF. The CDR3 coding sequence is TGTGCCAGCAGCGCCCGACTAGCGGGGGCGGGGGAGACCCAGTACTTC.

V usage is TRBV29-1 and J usage is TRBJ1-1; unclear D gene. Trimming left V 1 base short and J 0 bases short, with 9 bases between. This CDR3 region has 14 residues. Per germline, CDR1 SQVTM and CDR2 ANQGSEA. The CDR3 reads CSVEGAGLNTEAFF. CDR3 coding DNA: TGCAGCGTTGAAGGTGCCGGACTGAACACTGAAGCTTTCTTT.

The chain employs TRBV4-3 and TRBJ2-5; D may match TRBD1 or TRBD2 (5 bases each). CDR1 is LGHNA and CDR2 is YSLEER in the germline V gene. Trimming removed 0 bases from V and 8 bases from J, with 19 bases in between. There are 16 residues in the CDR3. Written as DNA, the CDR3 is TGCGCCAGCAGCCAAGACCTCCGTCCCAAAGGGGACACCCAGTACTTC. Protein product: CASSQDLRPKGDTQYF.

This clone was seen just once. The chain couples TRBV27 to TRBJ1-5, with TRBD1 as a possible D gene (5 bases). This CDR3 is 14 amino acids long. V was pared by 2 bases and J by 7 bases, with 12 bases between. Germline CDR1 reads MNHEY; CDR2 reads SMNVEV (reference sequence). Here the CDR3 reads CASSLVQGGQPQHF. The CDR3 DNA reads as TGTGCCAGCAGTTTAGTCCAGGGAGGCCAGCCCCAGCATTTT.

The chain joins TRBV7-9 to TRBJ2-7, with TRBD1 matching 9 bases. The CDR3 sequence is 15 residues long. Germline V gives CDR1 SEHNR, CDR2 FQNEAQ (reference sequence). Trimming took 5 bases from V and 6 from J; bases not matched to a gene: 11. The CDR3 DNA reads as TGTGCCAGCAGCCCGGACGGGACAGGGATCCTCGAGCAGTACTTC. It is translated as CASSPDGTGILEQYF.

The chain combines TRBV12-5 with TRBJ1-2; D uncertain. Per the germline V gene, CDR1 is LGHNT and CDR2 is FRNRAP. Trimming removed 5 bases from V and 4 bases from J, with 8 bases in between. The CDR3 spans 12 residues. CDR3 nucleotide sequence: TGTGCTAGTGGTCAGACAACCTATGGCTACACCTTC. Residues: CASGQTTYGYTF.

The rearrangement joins TRBV3-1 (or the pseudogene TRBV3-2) to TRBJ1-2, with D possibly matching TRBD1 (5 bases). The length of the CDR3 is 15 residues. The V end was cut by 0 bases, the J end by 6 bases, with 14 bases between. Germline lookup yields CDR1 LGHDT and CDR2 YNNKEL (reference sequence). CDR3 amino acids: CASSQEVRARHGYTF. CDR3 DNA: TGTGCCAGCAGCCAAGAAGTCAGGGCCCGTCATGGCTACACCTTC.

This sequence joins TRBV18 and TRBJ1-5; D is undetermined. The CDR3 consists of 14 residues. Deletions cut 6 bases from V and 1 base from J, with 10 bases between. CDR1 is KGHSH and CDR2 is LQKENI in the germline V gene. CDR3 coding DNA: TGTGCCAGCTCCGAGACTCAGAGCAATCAGCCCCAGCATTTT. Its protein product is CASSETQSNQPQHF.

The genes are TRBV7-8 and TRBJ1-3, with a weak D call TRBD1 (6 bases). The CDR3 is made up of 15 amino acids. Between the trimmed V and J ends, which lost 5 bases and 0 bases, there was a span of 11 bases. CDR1 is SGHVS and CDR2 is FQNEAQ in the germline V gene. CDR3 sequence (DNA): TGTGCCAGCAGCCCCAGGGGTAGCTCTGGAAACACCATATATTTT. This encodes CASSPRGSSGNTIYF.

This clone was found a few times. In DNA, the CDR3 is TGTGCCAGCAGTCACGGGACAGGGCGCGAGCAGTACTTC. Its translation: CASSHGTGREQYF. The chain couples TRBV12-3 or TRBV12-4 to TRBJ2-7; 9 bases fit TRBD1. V dropped 5 bases and J dropped 6; count of bases not matched to a gene: 5. This CDR3 contains 13 residues.

The chain uses TRBV6-5 and TRBJ1-1, with a possible D match to TRBD1 (6 bases). Between the trimmed V and J ends, which lost 0 bases and 4 bases, there was a span of 15 bases. The germline CDR1 and CDR2 sequences are MNHEY and SVGAGI. The CDR3 extends over 16 amino acids. CDR3 protein: CASSYSSRYRATEAFF. In nucleotides, the CDR3 is TGTGCCAGCAGTTACTCGAGTCGGTACAGGGCCACTGAAGCTTTCTTT.